This TCR beta chain was profiled in a study of blood T cell repertoires in COVID-19. In the study overall: T cells, B-cell-depleted T cells, or PBMCs provided the cDNA or gDNA that served as material.

Some clones are missing from TCRdb's copy, which holds only in-frame ones; the method was immunoSEQ multiplex PCR. The data contain 90,000 to 100,000 clones, roughly 84% of them seen just once; the ten biggest clones take up around a quarter. Material: peripheral blood. The receptor's source is a man in his 60s with acute or convalescent COVID-19.

The CDR3 nucleotides read TGTGCCAGCAGCCCACAACAGGGGGCTGGTGAATATGAAAAACTGTTTTTT. It yields the protein CASSPQQGAGEYEKLFF. J is TRBJ1-4 and V is TRBV11-2, with 9 bases aligning to TRBD1. Germline-derived CDR1 and CDR2 are SGHAT and FQNNGV. Trimming at V came to 5 bases and at J to 6 bases, leaving 13 bases not matched to a gene. The CDR3 consists of 17 residues.